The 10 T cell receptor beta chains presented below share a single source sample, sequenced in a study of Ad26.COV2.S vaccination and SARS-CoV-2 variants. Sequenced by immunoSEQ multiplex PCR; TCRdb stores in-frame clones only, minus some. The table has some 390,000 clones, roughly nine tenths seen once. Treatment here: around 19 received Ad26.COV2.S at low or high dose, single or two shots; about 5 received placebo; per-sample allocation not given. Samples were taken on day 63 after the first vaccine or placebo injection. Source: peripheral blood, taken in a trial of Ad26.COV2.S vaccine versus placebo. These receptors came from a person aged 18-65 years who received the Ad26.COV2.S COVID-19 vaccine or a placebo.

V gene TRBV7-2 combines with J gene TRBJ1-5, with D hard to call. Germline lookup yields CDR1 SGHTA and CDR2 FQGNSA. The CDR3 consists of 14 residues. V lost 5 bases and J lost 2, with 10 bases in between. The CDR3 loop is CASSPRTGNQPQHF. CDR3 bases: TGTGCCAGCAGCCCTCGGACGGGCAATCAGCCCCAGCATTTT.

For the CDR3, the DNA is TGTGCCTGGAGTGGTCGGTCTGCCCTTAATTCACCCCTCCACTTT. It translates to CAWSGRSALNSPLHF. The chain is built from TRBV30 and TRBJ1-6; no definite D call. Germline CDR1 GTSNPN, CDR2 SVGIG (reference sequence). Trimming took off 1 base at V and 6 bases at J, with 13 bases between the two ends. This CDR3 region has 15 residues.

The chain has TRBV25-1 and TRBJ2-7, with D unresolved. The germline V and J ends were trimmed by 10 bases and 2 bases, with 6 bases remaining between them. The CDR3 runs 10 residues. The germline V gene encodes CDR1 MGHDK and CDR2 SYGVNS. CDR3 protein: CATSAYEQYF. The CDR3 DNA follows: TGTGCCACCTCCGCCTACGAGCAGTACTTC.

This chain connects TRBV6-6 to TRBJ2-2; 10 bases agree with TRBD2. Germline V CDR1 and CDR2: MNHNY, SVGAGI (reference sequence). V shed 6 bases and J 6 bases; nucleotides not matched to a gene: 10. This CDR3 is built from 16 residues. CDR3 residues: CASRIAGGPPAGELFF. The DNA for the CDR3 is TGTGCCAGCAGGATAGCGGGGGGTCCTCCCGCCGGGGAGCTGTTTTTT.

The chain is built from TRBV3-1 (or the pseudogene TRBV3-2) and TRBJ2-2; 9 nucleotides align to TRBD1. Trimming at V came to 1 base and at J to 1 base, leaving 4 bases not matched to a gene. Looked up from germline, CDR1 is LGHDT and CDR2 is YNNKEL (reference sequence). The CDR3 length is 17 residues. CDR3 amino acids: CASSQVGQGRNTGELFF. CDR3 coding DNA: TGTGCCAGCAGCCAAGTGGGACAGGGACGGAACACCGGGGAGCTGTTTTTT.

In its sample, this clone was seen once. The CDR3 loop reads CASSTGLSSTDTQYF. CDR3 nucleotide sequence: TGTGCCAGCAGCACGGGACTATCTAGCACAGATACGCAGTATTTT. This chain connects TRBV2 to TRBJ2-3; 7 bases match TRBD2. The junction had 6 bases not matched to a gene; V was cut back by 6 bases and J by 0 bases. Per germline, CDR1 SNHLY and CDR2 FYNNEI. CDR3 length: 15 amino acids.

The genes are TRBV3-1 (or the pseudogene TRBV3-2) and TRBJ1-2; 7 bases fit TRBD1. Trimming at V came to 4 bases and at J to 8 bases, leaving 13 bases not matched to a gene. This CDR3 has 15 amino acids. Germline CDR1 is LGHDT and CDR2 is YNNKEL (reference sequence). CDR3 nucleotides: TGTGCCAGCAGCCTTCGAGGGGGCGCGATGCGAGGCTACACCTTC. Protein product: CASSLRGGAMRGYTF.

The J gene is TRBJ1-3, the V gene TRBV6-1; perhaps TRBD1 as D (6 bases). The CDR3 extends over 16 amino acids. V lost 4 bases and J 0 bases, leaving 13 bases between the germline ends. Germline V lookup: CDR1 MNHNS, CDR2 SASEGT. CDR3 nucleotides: TGTGCCAGCAGTGTTGCAGGGGCTTTCTCTGGAAACACCATATATTTT. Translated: CASSVAGAFSGNTIYF.

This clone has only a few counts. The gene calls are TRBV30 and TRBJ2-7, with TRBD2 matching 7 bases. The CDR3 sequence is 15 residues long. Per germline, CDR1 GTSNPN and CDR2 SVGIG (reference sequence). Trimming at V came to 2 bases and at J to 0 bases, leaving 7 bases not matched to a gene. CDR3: CAWSPPTSYSYEQYF. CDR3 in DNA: TGTGCCTGGAGTCCACCGACTAGCTACTCCTACGAGCAGTACTTC.

CDR3 protein: CASSAGTSQPLRETQYF. DNA for the CDR3: TGTGCCAGCAGCGCTGGGACTAGCCAGCCCCTAAGAGAGACCCAGTACTTC. The chain is built from TRBV9 and TRBJ2-5, with TRBD2 identical over 9 bases. This CDR3 is built from 17 residues. V lost 3 bases, J lost 4 bases, and 13 bases stayed unmatched. CDR1 and CDR2 from the germline V gene are SGDLS and YYNGEE.